Listed here are 13 T cell receptor beta chains from one sample, sequenced in a study of blood T cell repertoires in COVID-19. Generated by immunoSEQ multiplex PCR, the TCRdb table keeps only in-frame clones and is missing some. This sample has fewer than 400,000 clones, with 90% found just once. Sequenced: PBMCs or T cells enriched from blood (not recorded which). These receptors all stem from a woman aged 25-40 years who had been exposed to COVID-19.

The chain employs TRBV18 and TRBJ1-4; 11 nucleotides line up with TRBD1. V gave up 3 bases and J gave up 12 bases; unmatched junction bases: 9. This CDR3 spans 15 amino acids. Germline-derived CDR1 and CDR2 are KGHSH and LQKENI. This chain's CDR3 is CASSPQGTGGSELFF. CDR3 DNA sequence: TGTGCCAGCTCACCCCAGGGGACAGGGGGTTCGGAACTGTTTTTT.

The chain combines TRBV29-1 with TRBJ1-1, with D tentatively TRBD1 (5 bases). CDR3 length equals 14 residues. V was clipped by 5 bases and J by 4 bases, with 17 bases between them. Germline lookup yields CDR1 SQVTM and CDR2 ANQGSEA. The CDR3 DNA sequence: TGCAGCGTTTACAGCCTTACAAGGGGCACTGAAGCTTTCTTT. Amino acid sequence: CSVYSLTRGTEAFF.

J is TRBJ2-7 and V is TRBV13, with 15 nucleotides matching TRBD2. This CDR3 has 17 residues. V shed 5 bases and J 6 bases; nucleotides not matched to a gene: 11. Per germline, CDR1 PRHDT and CDR2 FYEKMQ (reference sequence). CDR3 protein: CASSPAIGLAGGGEQYF. As DNA, the CDR3 is TGTGCCAGCAGCCCCGCAATCGGACTAGCGGGGGGGGGCGAGCAGTACTTC.

This chain links TRBV6-5 with TRBJ1-2; D may be TRBD1 (5 bases). Germline CDR1 reads MNHEY; CDR2 reads SVGAGI. The CDR3 length is 15 residues. Trimming took off 2 bases at V and 2 bases at J, with 12 bases between the two ends. In nucleotides, the CDR3 is TGTGCCAGCAGTTACGTCGAAAGGGGAAACTATGGCTACACCTTC. Its translation is CASSYVERGNYGYTF.

This rearrangement joins TRBV6-2 or TRBV6-3 to TRBJ2-7; the match to TRBD1 covers 7 bases. V shed 4 bases, J shed 1 base, and the junction held 1 base outside the gene matches. Germline loops: CDR1 MNHEY, CDR2 SVGEGT. CDR3 length: 13 amino acids. CDR3 DNA: TGTGCCAGCAGTTGGGACAGTTCCTACGAGCAGTACTTC. Residues: CASSWDSSYEQYF.

The rearrangement links TRBV9 to TRBJ1-1; D gene unclear. Trimming pared 2 bases from V and 10 bases from J, leaving 30 bases between. CDR1 SGDLS and CDR2 YYNGEE come from the germline V gene. The CDR3 runs 18 residues. CDR3 sequence reads: CASSVGGREGGPGSGAFF. DNA of the CDR3: TGTGCCAGCAGCGTGGGTGGCCGTGAGGGTGGCCCGGGGTCGGGAGCTTTCTTT.

V is TRBV19 and J is TRBJ1-1; no clear D. Germline CDR1 is LNHDA and CDR2 is SQIVND (reference sequence). The V and J ends lost 3 bases and 1 base respectively, with 6 bases between them. The CDR3 length is 13 residues. The CDR3 protein is CASSMSGNTEAFF. The CDR3 region has the DNA TGTGCCAGTAGTATGTCAGGGAACACTGAAGCTTTCTTT.

This sequence joins TRBV5-4 and TRBJ1-6; D is possibly TRBD1 (6 bases). CDR1 is SGHNT, CDR2 YYREEE, per germline (reference sequence). The CDR3 loop spans 15 amino acids. Deletions cut 2 bases from V and 2 bases from J, with 8 bases between. CDR3 loop: CASSLTGTYNSPLHF. The CDR3 bases are TGTGCCAGCAGCTTAACAGGGACCTATAATTCACCCCTCCACTTT.

This chain joins TRBV7-9 and TRBJ2-2, with 11 bases matching TRBD2. Germline CDR1 and CDR2: SEHNR and FQNEAQ (reference sequence). Trimming took 6 bases from V and 7 from J; bases not matched to a gene: 1. The CDR3 runs 13 residues. The CDR3 DNA follows: TGTGCCAGCAGACTAGCGGGGGACGGGGAGCTGTTTTTT. Translated: CASRLAGDGELFF.

The count of this clone is one. The CDR3 protein is CASSPPLKALTEAFF. CDR3 nucleotide sequence: TGTGCCAGCTCACCCCCCTTAAAAGCGTTGACTGAAGCTTTCTTT. The chain has TRBV18 and TRBJ1-1, with D unresolved. Germline V CDR1 and CDR2: KGHSH, LQKENI. The CDR3 has 15 amino acids. The V gene lost 3 bases and the J gene lost 5 bases, with 16 bases spanning the gap.

The chain uses TRBV5-8 and TRBJ1-6; D possibly corresponds to TRBD1 (6 bases). Per germline, CDR1 SGHTS and CDR2 YDEGEE. V lost 4 bases and J 9 bases, leaving 20 bases between the germline ends. CDR3 size: 16 residues. CDR3 nucleotides: TGTGCCAGCAGCCCGGACAAGACAGGAGAGGGTTCACCCCTCCACTTT. Translation gives CASSPDKTGEGSPLHF.

The chain carries TRBV29-1 and TRBJ1-2, with D tentatively TRBD1 (5 bases). The CDR3 spans 15 residues. Trimming shortened V by 3 bases and J by 8 bases, and 22 bases separated the two germline ends. Germline assignment: CDR1 SQVTM and CDR2 ANQGSEA. The CDR3 DNA sequence: TGCAGCGTTGATACCCTGGCAGGGTTGTCCAAAGGCTACACCTTC. Amino acid sequence: CSVDTLAGLSKGYTF.

This chain uses TRBV7-7 with TRBJ2-2, with a tentative D call TRBD2 (6 bases). The CDR3 sequence is 14 residues long. Germline V gene sequence: CDR1 SSHAT, CDR2 FNYEAQ (reference sequence). V was trimmed by 0 bases and J by 6 bases, leaving 8 bases between them. The CDR3 DNA sequence: TGTGCCAGCAGCTTAGCGGAGGGACCCGGGGAGCTGTTTTTT. Translating gives CASSLAEGPGELFF.